Listed below are T cell receptor beta chains from one sample, sequenced in a study of T-cell memory formation after mild COVID-19. A single record per CDR3 protein comes from TCRdb applying MiXCR to the 5' RACE reads. The data contain just under 550,000 distinct CDR3 sequences, about 20% of them seen just once; the ten biggest clones take up under 15%. Material: PBMCs or a T cell subset sorted from them (not recorded which). These receptor sequences come from an adult woman who had mild COVID-19 (a few samples of this study predate the infection). Cell type and time point are not known. Each CDR3 is given with its conserved first and last residue. D genes are given only for firm matches. The size of a clone is reported for some rows only, either as once, few or many, or as a class for expanded clones.

J gene | D gene | V gene | clone size | CDR3 protein | CDR3 DNA
TRBJ2-7 | TRBD2 | TRBV3-1 | NA | CASSPFRTSGTYEQYF | TGTGCCAGCAGCCCCTTCCGGACTAGCGGAACCTACGAGCAGTACTTC
TRBJ2-1 | TRBD2 | TRBV2 | NA | CASSALGAGVGNEQFF | TGTGCCAGCAGCGCCCTGGGAGCGGGAGTGGGCAATGAGCAGTTCTTC
TRBJ1-5 | NA | TRBV21-1 | few | CASRTTGSNQPQHF | TGTGCCAGCAGGACCACAGGGAGCAATCAGCCCCAGCATTTT
TRBJ2-4 | TRBD2 | TRBV9 | NA | CASSPGLAENIQYF | TGTGCCAGCAGCCCGGGACTAGCGGAAAACATTCAGTACTTC
TRBJ2-3 | TRBD2 | TRBV2 | NA | CASRGAGGPDTQYF | TGTGCCAGCAGGGGAGCGGGGGGCCCAGATACGCAGTATTTT
TRBJ1-1 | TRBD1 | TRBV6-5 | NA | CASSLGPTGVYTEAFF | TGTGCCAGCAGTTTGGGGCCGACAGGGGTATACACTGAAGCTTTCTTT
TRBJ2-4 | TRBD2 | TRBV19 | NA | CASSIDQASGSGNIQYF | TGTGCCAGTAGTATAGATCAGGCTAGCGGGAGTGGAAACATTCAGTACTTC
TRBJ1-3 | NA | TRBV12-3/TRBV12-4 | many | CASSLSGSGNTIYF | TGTGCCAGCAGCTTATCGGGCTCTGGAAACACCATATATTTT
TRBJ2-5 | NA | TRBV15 | NA | CATSRDGIRQKETQYF | TGTGCCACCAGCAGAGATGGTATACGGCAAAAGGAGACCCAGTACTTC
TRBJ2-1 | TRBD2 | TRBV4-3 | NA | CASSPNWAGGYNEQFF | TGCGCCAGCTCCCCGAACTGGGCGGGAGGGTACAATGAGCAGTTCTTC
TRBJ2-3 | TRBD2 | TRBV20-1 | few | CSARGSGGASSTDTQYF | TGCAGTGCTAGGGGCAGCGGGGGGGCCTCTAGCACAGATACGCAGTATTTT
TRBJ1-1 | TRBD1 | TRBV28 | many | CASSLVGQGNTEAFF | TGTGCCAGCAGTTTAGTGGGACAGGGGAACACTGAAGCTTTCTTT
TRBJ1-1 | TRBD1 | TRBV24-1 | few | CATRGNRGQVTEAFF | TGTGCCACCAGGGGTAACAGGGGGCAGGTCACTGAAGCTTTCTTT
TRBJ1-1 | TRBD1 | TRBV5-1 | many | CASSPGTGNTEAFF | TGCGCCAGCAGCCCCGGGACAGGGAACACTGAAGCTTTCTTT
TRBJ2-3 | TRBD2 | TRBV7-9 | NA | CASSLSLAGLGDTQYF | TGTGCCAGCAGCTTGTCGTTAGCGGGACTTGGGGATACGCAGTATTTT
TRBJ2-7 | NA | TRBV6-5 | few | CASSYSSLAGFYEQYF | TGTGCCAGCAGTTACTCGTCACTAGCCGGTTTCTACGAGCAGTACTTC
TRBJ2-7 | NA | TRBV20-1 | NA | CSAGTRRRQEGEQYF | TGCAGTGCTGGCACTCGGAGACGCCAGGAGGGCGAGCAGTACTTC
TRBJ2-7 | TRBD1 | TRBV30 | NA | CAWRDRGGDEQYF | TGTGCCTGGAGGGACAGGGGGGGCGACGAGCAGTACTTC
TRBJ1-5 | TRBD1 | TRBV5-1 | few | CASSPSTGYQPQHF | TGCGCCAGCAGCCCATCGACAGGGTATCAGCCCCAGCATTTT
TRBJ2-1 | TRBD1 | TRBV4-1 | NA | CASSQGPGQGHNEQFF | TGCGCCAGCAGCCAAGGTCCCGGACAGGGACACAATGAGCAGTTCTTC
TRBJ1-2 | NA | TRBV10-3 | NA | CAISETANYGYTF | TGTGCCATCAGTGAGACAGCGAACTATGGCTACACCTTC
TRBJ2-7 | TRBD1 | TRBV5-1 | NA | CASSLVFKGARSEQYF | TGCGCCAGCAGCTTGGTTTTCAAGGGGGCGCGTAGCGAGCAGTACTTC
TRBJ2-3 | TRBD2 | TRBV5-1 | NA | CASSLGDSGSTRDTQYF | TGCGCCAGCAGCTTGGGTGATAGCGGGAGTACGCGAGATACGCAGTATTTT
TRBJ2-7 | NA | TRBV7-6 | few | CASSNRDFNSYEQYF | TGTGCCAGCAGCAACCGGGACTTCAACTCCTACGAGCAGTACTTC
TRBJ2-5 | TRBD1 | TRBV7-8 | NA | CASSFDSDREFQETQYF | TGTGCCAGCAGCTTCGACTCGGACAGGGAGTTCCAAGAGACCCAGTACTTC
TRBJ1-2 | TRBD1 | TRBV9 | NA | CASSVGDRAGYTF | TGTGCCAGCAGCGTAGGGGACAGGGCTGGCTACACCTTC
TRBJ1-1 | NA | TRBV3-1 | few | CASSQDGVLDTEAFF | TGTGCCAGCAGCCAAGATGGGGTTTTGGACACTGAAGCTTTCTTT
TRBJ2-7 | TRBD1 | TRBV19 | few | CASSIGTGSFSYEQYF | TGTGCCAGTAGTATAGGGACAGGATCTTTCTCCTACGAGCAGTACTTC
TRBJ2-2 | TRBD2 | TRBV12-5 | few | CASGSERDTGELFF | TGTGCTAGTGGTTCAGAGCGGGATACCGGGGAGCTGTTTTTT
TRBJ2-3 | TRBD2 | TRBV4-2 | NA | CASSQDLAGAPKDTQYF | TGTGCCAGCAGCCAAGACCTAGCGGGGGCTCCAAAGGATACGCAGTATTTT
TRBJ2-2 | NA | TRBV25-1 | many | CASSEQGRAGELFF | TGTGCCAGCAGCGAGCAGGGGAGGGCCGGGGAGCTGTTTTTT
TRBJ2-3 | TRBD1 | TRBV4-1 | few | CASSPRDRDYTDTQYF | TGCGCCAGCAGCCCGAGGGACAGGGACTACACAGATACGCAGTATTTT
TRBJ2-2 | NA | TRBV19 | NA | CASSPRLGDAGELFF | TGTGCCAGTAGTCCCCGACTAGGGGACGCCGGGGAGCTGTTTTTT
TRBJ2-3 | TRBD2 | TRBV6-6 | few | CASSRLAGELDTQYF | TGTGCCAGCAGTCGACTAGCGGGGGAATTAGATACGCAGTATTTT
TRBJ2-1 | TRBD2 | TRBV11-1 | NA | CASSLKPRSTPGLAGLRNEQFF | TGTGCCAGCAGCTTAAAGCCCAGATCGACCCCGGGACTAGCGGGTTTAAGGAATGAGCAGTTCTTC
TRBJ2-5 | NA | TRBV5-1 | few | CASSLVRVETQYF | TGCGCCAGCAGCTTGGTCCGGGTAGAGACCCAGTACTTC
TRBJ1-6 | TRBD1 | TRBV9 | few | CASSVEGTGNNSPLHF | TGTGCCAGCAGCGTAGAGGGGACAGGGAATAATTCACCCCTCCACTTT
TRBJ2-3 | TRBD2 | TRBV9 | NA | CASSVRSRTSGTLSDTQYF | TGTGCCAGCAGCGTTCGGTCTAGGACTAGCGGGACGTTGTCAGATACGCAGTATTTT
TRBJ2-7 | TRBD2 | TRBV7-9 | few | CASNLAGVSYEQYF | TGTGCCAGCAATCTAGCGGGGGTTTCCTACGAGCAGTACTTC
TRBJ2-3 | NA | TRBV29-1 | NA | CSVDGTASTDTQYF | TGCAGCGTTGACGGGACGGCAAGCACAGATACGCAGTATTTT
TRBJ1-4 | NA | TRBV6-5 | NA | CASSYFPPWGGEKLFF | TGTGCCAGCAGTTACTTCCCCCCTTGGGGTGGTGAAAAACTGTTTTTT
TRBJ2-3 | NA | TRBV15 | NA | CATSGEKAGLTDTQYF | TGTGCCACCAGCGGGGAAAAGGCCGGACTCACAGATACGCAGTATTTT
TRBJ2-7 | TRBD1 | TRBV5-1 | NA | CASSIGTGYYEQNF | TGCGCCAGCAGCATTGGGACAGGGTACTACGAGCAGAACTTC
TRBJ2-7 | TRBD2 | TRBV27 | NA | CASSPGAGGPFGEQYF | TGTGCCAGCAGTCCCGGAGCGGGAGGGCCCTTCGGCGAGCAGTACTTC
TRBJ1-1 | NA | TRBV5-1 | few | CASSLGRPLEAFF | TGCGCCAGCAGCTTGGGCAGGCCGCTTGAAGCTTTCTTT
TRBJ2-1 | NA | TRBV5-4 | NA | CASSHPQGKKNEQFF | TGTGCCAGCAGCCACCCCCAGGGGAAAAAGAATGAGCAGTTCTTC
TRBJ1-2 | NA | TRBV18 | once | CASSPRAITDYGYTF | TGTGCCAGCTCACCCCGGGCAATCACTGACTATGGCTACACCTTC
TRBJ2-1 | TRBD2 | TRBV11-3 | few | CASSPTWGGNNEQFF | TGTGCCAGCAGCCCAACGTGGGGGGGGAACAATGAGCAGTTCTTC
TRBJ2-7 | TRBD1 | TRBV5-1 | NA | CASSWDRGEQYF | TGCGCCAGCAGCTGGGACAGGGGCGAGCAGTACTTC
TRBJ2-5 | NA | TRBV4-2 | few | CASSPNGGPLGETQYF | TGTGCCAGCAGCCCGAACGGGGGGCCCCTCGGGGAGACCCAGTACTTC
TRBJ1-2 | NA | TRBV6-5 | NA | CASSYRTYYGYTF | TGTGCCAGCAGTTATAGGACGTATTATGGCTACACCTTC
TRBJ2-7 | NA | TRBV5-5 | few | CASSTPGLHSYEQYF | TGTGCCAGCAGCACTCCGGGACTTCACTCCTACGAGCAGTACTTC
TRBJ1-1 | NA | TRBV5-6 | NA | CASSPVSGENTEAFF | TGTGCCAGCAGTCCCGTATCAGGGGAGAACACTGAAGCTTTCTTT
TRBJ2-3 | NA | TRBV25-1 | few | CASTHGTDTQYF | TGTGCCAGCACCCACGGCACAGATACGCAGTATTTT
TRBJ2-2 | TRBD1 | TRBV29-1 | many | CSVLQGMAGELFF | TGCAGCGTTCTACAGGGGATGGCCGGGGAGCTGTTTTTT